Presented here are 17 T cell receptor beta chains from one specimen sequenced in a study of blood T cell repertoires in COVID-19. Profiled with immunoSEQ multiplex PCR; TCRdb holds only in-frame clones, not every one. The table has 85,000 to 100,000 clones, about 81% seen once. The sequencing sample was made of peripheral blood. All receptors come from a woman aged 60-70 years with acute or convalescent COVID-19.

This clone was seen a handful of times. The chain carries TRBV5-1 and TRBJ1-4; TRBD1 matches at 7 bases. V lost 1 base to trimming and J lost 5 bases; unmatched junction nucleotides: 5. Germline-derived CDR1 and CDR2 are SGHRS and YFSETQ. The CDR3 consists of 15 residues. The CDR3 region has the DNA TGCGCCAGCAGCTTGTCGGGGACAGCAAATGAAAAACTGTTTTTT. Protein: CASSLSGTANEKLFF. Variable domain in full (rest from reference TRBV5-1 and TRBJ1-4): KAGVTQTPRYLIKTRGQQVTLSCSPISGHRSVSWYQQTPGQGLQFLFEYFSETQRNKGNFPGRFSGRQFSNSRSEMNVSTLELGDSALYLCASSLSGTANEKLFFGSGTQLSVL.

The sample holds one count of this clone. The CDR3 loop is CASSLRKETQYF. CDR3 bases: TGTGCCAGTAGTCTGCGGAAAGAGACCCAGTACTTC. The chain couples TRBV19 to TRBJ2-5; D gene ambiguous. The germline V and J ends were trimmed by 5 bases and 3 bases, with 7 bases remaining between them. The CDR3 covers 12 residues. Germline V gene lookup returns CDR1 LNHDA and CDR2 SQIVND (reference sequence).

J is TRBJ1-2 and V is TRBV6-5, with D perhaps TRBD1 (5 bases). Germline CDR1 and CDR2: MNHEY and SVGAGI. V gave up 7 bases and J gave up 8 bases, with 14 bases separating them. The CDR3 is 12 residues long. The CDR3 nucleotides read TGTGCCAGCACTCCTGGACAAGGCGGCTACACCTTC. It encodes CASTPGQGGYTF.

This chain joins TRBV5-1 and TRBJ1-1; 9 nucleotides agree with TRBD1. The CDR3 length is 16 residues. J gave up 1 base and V 0 bases, and 4 bases lay outside the gene matches. From germline, CDR1 is SGHRS and CDR2 YFSETQ. The CDR3 DNA reads TGCGCCAGCAGCTTGGTTACAGGGGGCGCGAACACTGAAGCTTTCTTT. Protein product: CASSLVTGGANTEAFF.

The V call is TRBV4-3, the J call TRBJ2-3; D is possibly TRBD1 (5 bases). V was trimmed by 1 base and J by 0 bases, leaving 8 bases between them. CDR1 and CDR2 (germline): LGHNA, YSLEER. There are 15 residues in the CDR3. The CDR3 protein is CASSQGQRSTDTQYF. In nucleotides, the CDR3 is TGCGCCAGCAGCCAAGGACAGAGGAGCACAGATACGCAGTATTTT.

The chain uses TRBV19 and TRBJ1-5; TRBD1 aligns across 7 bases. This CDR3 has 14 amino acids. CDR1 LNHDA and CDR2 SQIVND come from the germline V gene (reference sequence). V shed 7 bases, J shed 4 bases, and the junction held 7 bases outside the gene matches. The DNA of the CDR3 is TGTGCCAGTATCCGGACAGGACTTAATCAGCCCCAGCATTTT. This translates into CASIRTGLNQPQHF. The full variable domain, its missing parts supplied by reference TRBV19 and TRBJ1-5, is DGGITQSPKYLFRKEGQNVTLSCEQNLNHDAMYWYRQDPGQGLRLIYYSQIVNDFQKGDIAEGYSVSREKKESFPLTVTSAQKNPTAFYLCASIRTGLNQPQHFGDGTRLSIL.

The chain combines TRBV6-5 with TRBJ1-4, with TRBD1 identical over 9 bases. Unmatched junction bases numbered 4, after V lost 7 bases and J lost 4 bases. CDR1 MNHEY and CDR2 SVGAGI come from the germline V gene. The CDR3 consists of 14 residues. The CDR3 here is CASIKTGGNEKLFF. DNA of the CDR3: TGTGCCAGCATCAAGACAGGGGGTAATGAAAAACTGTTTTTT.

This sequence joins TRBV7-2 and TRBJ1-6, with a possible D match to TRBD1 (6 bases). V was pared by 1 base and J by 7 bases, with 11 bases between. Germline V gene data show CDR1 as SGHTA and CDR2 as FQGNSA. The CDR3 is 15 residues long. This CDR3 reads CASSLEAGVNSPLHF. The CDR3, as DNA: TGTGCCAGCAGCTTAGAGGCAGGGGTAAATTCACCCCTCCACTTT.

This clone was detected only a few times. V and J are TRBV6-5 and TRBJ1-3, with D uncertain. Germline assignment: CDR1 MNHEY and CDR2 SVGAGI. This CDR3 is built from 15 residues. V dropped 2 bases and J dropped 4 bases, with 12 bases sitting between them. The CDR3 DNA sequence: TGTGCCAGCAGTTACCAAAAAGCACCAGGAAACACCATATATTTT. Translation: CASSYQKAPGNTIYF.

The gene calls are TRBV7-3 and TRBJ2-5; TRBD1 aligns across 8 bases. The J segment lost 5 bases and the V segment lost 5 bases, leaving 10 bases of the junction unmatched. This CDR3 is built from 15 residues. Germline V gene lookup returns CDR1 SGHTA and CDR2 FQGTGA. CDR3 nucleotide sequence: TGTGCCAGCAGCCCCTCGACAGGGGATAAGGAGACCCAGTACTTC. The encoded protein is CASSPSTGDKETQYF.

V and J are TRBV19 and TRBJ1-6; D ambiguous. Germline V gene sequence: CDR1 LNHDA, CDR2 SQIVND (reference sequence). The length of the CDR3 is 13 residues. Trimming removed 3 bases from V and 8 bases from J, with 8 bases in between. The CDR3 reads CASSITVYSPLHF. The DNA for the CDR3 is TGTGCCAGTAGTATCACAGTCTATTCACCCCTCCACTTT.

The V call is TRBV7-2, the J call TRBJ2-3, with 11 bases that match TRBD2. Germline values: CDR1 SGHTA, CDR2 FQGNSA. CDR3 size: 17 residues. V shed 1 base and J 7 bases; nucleotides not matched to a gene: 10. The CDR3 DNA sequence: TGTGCCAGCAGCTTAGAATTAGCGGGGGGGCGAATGAATACGCAGTATTTT. Translating it yields CASSLELAGGRMNTQYF.

The rearrangement links TRBV9 to TRBJ1-3, with 7 bases that match TRBD1. Trimming took 3 bases from V and 4 from J; bases not matched to a gene: 7. The CDR3 consists of 15 residues. Germline V gene sequence: CDR1 SGDLS, CDR2 YYNGEE. The CDR3 reads CASSAGQNLGNTIYF. CDR3 nucleotides: TGTGCCAGCAGCGCGGGACAGAACCTCGGAAACACCATATATTTT.

The chain links TRBV18 to TRBJ2-3; TRBD2 might be the D (6 bases). The germline V gene has CDR1 KGHSH and CDR2 LQKENI. The V end was cut by 3 bases, the J end by 8 bases, with 12 bases between. This CDR3 has 13 amino acids. The CDR3: CASSPLLASTQYF. DNA for the CDR3: TGTGCCAGCTCACCTCTACTAGCTTCTACGCAGTATTTT.

The genes are TRBV11-2 and TRBJ2-5, with unresolved D. Trimming left V 1 base short and J 4 bases short, with 10 bases between. CDR3 length: 14 amino acids. CDR1 is SGHAT and CDR2 is FQNNGV in the germline V gene. The CDR3 loop is CASSLGGRVETQYF. The CDR3 region has the DNA TGTGCCAGCAGCTTAGGTGGTCGGGTAGAGACCCAGTACTTC.

V gene TRBV7-8 combines with J gene TRBJ1-4; 9 bases line up with TRBD1. The V segment lost 5 bases and the J segment 4 bases; nucleotides outside the gene matches: 2. This CDR3 comprises 14 residues. CDR1 and CDR2 from the germline V gene are SGHVS and FQNEAQ. The CDR3 nucleotides are TGTGCCAGCAGCCCGGACAGGGGTAATGAAAAACTGTTTTTT. Translating gives CASSPDRGNEKLFF.

This rearrangement joins TRBV5-4 to TRBJ2-5; 9 nucleotides agree with TRBD2. After removal of 0 bases from V and 1 base from J, the junction contained 4 bases not matched to a gene. This CDR3 spans 16 amino acids. Germline CDR1 SGHNT, CDR2 YYREEE (reference sequence). The CDR3 DNA sequence: TGTGCCAGCAGCTTGGGCCTAGCGGGGATCCAAGAGACCCAGTACTTC. This gives the protein CASSLGLAGIQETQYF.